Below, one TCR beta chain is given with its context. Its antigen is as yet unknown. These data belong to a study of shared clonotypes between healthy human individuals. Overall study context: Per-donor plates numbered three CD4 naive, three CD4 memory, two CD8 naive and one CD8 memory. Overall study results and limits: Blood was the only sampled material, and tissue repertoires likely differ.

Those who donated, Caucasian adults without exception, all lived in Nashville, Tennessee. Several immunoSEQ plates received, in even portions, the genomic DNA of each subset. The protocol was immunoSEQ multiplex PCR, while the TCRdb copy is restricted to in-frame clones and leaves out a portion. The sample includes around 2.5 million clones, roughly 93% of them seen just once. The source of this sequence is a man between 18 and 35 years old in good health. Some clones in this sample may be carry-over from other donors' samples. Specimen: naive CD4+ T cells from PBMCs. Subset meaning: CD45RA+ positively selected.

The CDR3 sequence: CASSLPTPRTGKREQYF. CDR3 sequence (DNA): TGCGCCAGCAGCTTGCCAACCCCCCGGACAGGGAAGAGGGAGCAGTACTTC. The J gene is TRBJ2-7, the V gene TRBV5-1; 8 bases match TRBD1. The germline CDR1 and CDR2 sequences are SGHRS and YFSETQ. There are 17 residues in the CDR3. After removal of 1 base from V and 7 bases from J, the junction contained 16 bases not matched to a gene.